The 17 T cell receptor beta chains below come from one sample, sequenced in a study of T-cell reconstitution after alpha-beta-depleted transplantation in children. These receptors have no identified antigens. Study-level findings and limits: Among T cells one year after transplant, newly produced cells accounted for most counts and diversity.

Molecular barcoding with unique molecular identifiers was used for the TCRbeta library. TCRdb processed the PCR reads anew with MiXCR; each CDR3 protein has one entry. The sample includes some 300,000 distinct CDR3 sequences, roughly 8.2% of them seen just once. Material: peripheral blood, obtained 360 days after TCRalphabeta/CD19-depleted stem cell transplant. All receptors derive from a female patient aged 2 to 10 who had a stem cell transplant for Fanconi anemia, so the T cells may come from the graft donor.

This clonotype was picked up many times. The chain is built from TRBV29-1 and TRBJ2-7; perhaps TRBD1 as D (5 bases). Looked up from germline, CDR1 is SQVTM and CDR2 is ANQGSEA. V lost 6 bases and J lost 0, with 9 bases in between. The CDR3 loop spans 12 amino acids. The CDR3 nucleotides read TGCAGCGTCGGAGACAGCTCCTACGAGCAGTACTTC. The encoded protein is CSVGDSSYEQYF.

This clonotype showed up many times. The chain carries TRBV4-3 and TRBJ2-3; D is possibly TRBD1 (6 bases). Trimming took 4 bases from V and 0 from J, leaving 11 bases between them. CDR3 length: 15 amino acids. Germline lookup yields CDR1 LGHNA and CDR2 YSLEER. CDR3 amino acids: CASSPRDTSTDTQYF. In DNA, the CDR3 is TGCGCCAGCAGCCCCCGGGACACAAGCACAGATACGCAGTATTTT.

This clonotype appeared many times. The rearrangement uses TRBV5-4 and TRBJ2-7, with 11 bases lining up with TRBD2. Unmatched junction bases numbered 8, after V lost 4 bases and J lost 2 bases. CDR3 length equals 16 residues. The V gene's germline CDR1 is SGHNT and CDR2 YYREEE (reference sequence). CDR3 loop: CASSDPGTSGTYEQYF. CDR3 DNA: TGTGCCAGCAGCGATCCCGGGACTAGCGGTACCTACGAGCAGTACTTC. Supplemented by reference TRBV5-4 and TRBJ2-7, the full variable domain reads ETGVTQSPTHLIKTRGQQVTLRCSSQSGHNTVSWYQQALGQGPQFIFQYYREEENGRGNFPPRFSGLQFPNYSSELNVNALELDDSALYLCASSDPGTSGTYEQYFGPGTRLTVT.

This clonotype has only a few counts. This sequence joins TRBV12-3 or TRBV12-4 and TRBJ2-7; TRBD1 agrees at 7 bases. Trimming cost V 4 bases and J 5 bases; bases outside gene matches: 5. This CDR3 spans 13 amino acids. The chain's CDR3 is CASSSRGFHEQYF. Written as DNA, the CDR3 is TGTGCCAGCAGTTCCAGGGGGTTCCACGAGCAGTACTTC.

This clonotype was detected many times. The chain links TRBV7-8 to TRBJ2-1; TRBD1 aligns across 8 bases. This CDR3 is 13 amino acids long. CDR1 is SGHVS and CDR2 is FQNEAQ in the germline V gene. Trimming took 5 bases from V and 6 from J; bases not matched to a gene: 3. Here the CDR3 reads CASSPGTGNEQFF. The CDR3 nucleotides read TGTGCCAGCAGCCCCGGGACAGGCAATGAGCAGTTCTTC.

The chain is built from TRBV7-2 and TRBJ2-1, with TRBD2 identical over 12 bases. The CDR3 has 17 amino acids. The trim removed 5 bases at V and 9 bases at J, leaving 14 bases unmatched. Germline V gene sequence: CDR1 SGHTA, CDR2 FQGNSA. Here the CDR3 DNA reads TGTGCCAGCAGCCCAGGGAGGACTAGCGGGGCTTTAGGTGAGCAGTTCTTC. Translated, it gives CASSPGRTSGALGEQFF.

Ten or more counts support this clonotype. The rearrangement links TRBV28 to TRBJ1-5; D might be TRBD1 (5 bases). The V end lost 3 bases, the J end lost 7 bases, and 16 bases lay between the germline ends. The germline CDR1 and CDR2 sequences are MDHEN and SYDVKM. The CDR3 totals 15 residues. CDR3 in amino acids: CASSLSGTAGQPQHF. For the CDR3, the DNA is TGTGCCAGCAGTTTGTCCGGGACGGCAGGACAGCCCCAGCATTTT.

Many counts were recorded for this clonotype. The chain joins TRBV4-1 to TRBJ1-1; the D gene is possibly TRBD1 (6 bases). The V gene's germline CDR1 is MGHRA and CDR2 YSYEKL. The CDR3 has 13 amino acids. V shed 3 bases and J shed 2 bases, with 7 bases lying between them. The CDR3 spells CASSQGANTEAFF. CDR3 nucleotide sequence: TGCGCCAGCAGCCAGGGGGCAAACACTGAAGCTTTCTTT.

This clonotype was recorded a few times. CDR3 coding DNA: TGTGCCACCAGCGGGGGACAGGGGGGACCAGATACGCAGTATTTT. This sequence encodes CATSGGQGGPDTQYF. The rearrangement uses TRBV15 and TRBJ2-3; 11 bases agree with TRBD1. Germline-derived CDR1 and CDR2 are LNHNV and YYDKDF (reference sequence). J was trimmed by 4 bases and V by 5 bases; bases with no gene match: 5. The CDR3 is 15 amino acids.

This clonotype was picked up a small number of times. The V and J genes are TRBV27 and TRBJ2-7, with 10 nucleotides matching TRBD2. Germline trimming cut 5 bases from V and 7 bases from J; bases unmatched to any gene: 11. The germline V gene has CDR1 MNHEY and CDR2 SMNVEV (reference sequence). The CDR3 has 15 amino acids. This CDR3 is CASSPRAGGRWEQYF. CDR3 sequence (DNA): TGTGCCAGCAGTCCGAGAGCGGGAGGGAGGTGGGAGCAGTACTTC.

This chain links TRBV15 with TRBJ1-6; 7 bases agree with TRBD1. The CDR3 is made up of 17 amino acids. Trimming cost V 3 bases and J 6 bases; bases outside gene matches: 11. The V gene's germline CDR1 is LNHNV and CDR2 YYDKDF (reference sequence). Here the CDR3 reads CATSRAKGAPFNSPLHF. CDR3 bases: TGTGCCACCAGCAGGGCCAAGGGGGCGCCTTTTAATTCACCCCTCCACTTT.

This clonotype was counted at least ten times. The chain is built from TRBV20-1 and TRBJ2-2; 9 bases fit TRBD1. V was pared by 2 bases and J by 2 bases, with 3 bases of the junction left unmatched. Germline V CDR1 and CDR2: DFQATT, SNEGSKA (reference sequence). CDR3 size: 15 residues. Written as DNA, the CDR3 is TGCAGTGCTAGATGGGACAGGGCTAACACCGGGGAGCTGTTTTTT. Residues: CSARWDRANTGELFF.

This clonotype was counted ten times or more. The V gene is TRBV29-1, the J gene TRBJ2-7; no clear D gene. V lost 0 bases, J lost 2 bases, and 8 bases lay in between. The CDR3 totals 13 residues. Germline CDR1 SQVTM, CDR2 ANQGSEA. This chain's CDR3 is CSVEEETTYEQYF. DNA for the CDR3: TGCAGCGTTGAAGAGGAGACAACCTACGAGCAGTACTTC.

This clonotype was detected a few times. This chain uses TRBV7-6 with TRBJ2-7; the D gene could be TRBD1 or TRBD2 (5 bases each). The CDR3 is 14 residues long. The V and J ends lost 4 bases and 1 base respectively, with 11 bases between them. Looked up from germline, CDR1 is SGHVS and CDR2 is FNYEAQ. In DNA, the CDR3 is TGTGCCAGCAGCTCCCGGGACGCGTCCTACGAGCAGTACTTC. It specifies CASSSRDASYEQYF.

The V call is TRBV3-1, the J call TRBJ2-5; a possible D gene is TRBD1 (5 bases). Germline loops: CDR1 LGHDT, CDR2 YNNKEL (reference sequence). V lost 7 bases, J lost 5 bases, and 14 bases lay in between. The CDR3 contains 13 residues. The CDR3 sequence: CASNHRWTETQYF. The CDR3 DNA sequence: TGTGCCAGCAATCACAGGTGGACGGAGACCCAGTACTTC.

This clonotype was counted at least ten times. V is TRBV6-2 or TRBV6-3 and J is TRBJ2-5, with D possibly matching TRBD2 (6 bases). The V gene's germline CDR1 is MNHEY and CDR2 SVGEGT. The CDR3 loop spans 12 amino acids. V was trimmed by 11 bases and J by 2 bases, leaving 12 bases between them. The CDR3 loop reads CAGGRGQETQYF. The CDR3, as DNA: TGTGCCGGAGGGAGAGGTCAAGAGACCCAGTACTTC.

In its sample, this clonotype was seen a few times. J is TRBJ1-1 and V is TRBV18, with no clear D. Germline CDR1 KGHSH, CDR2 LQKENI. This CDR3 is 13 amino acids long. V was shortened by 3 bases and J by 3 bases, with 8 bases between the two germline ends. CDR3 DNA: TGTGCCAGCTCACCCGGGCAGGACACTGAAGCTTTCTTT. Its translation: CASSPGQDTEAFF. The full variable domain, with the rest looked up from reference TRBV18 and TRBJ1-1, is NAGVMQNPRHLVRRRGQEARLRCSPMKGHSHVYWYRQLPEEGLKFMVYLQKENIIDESGMPKERFSAEFPKEGPSILRIQQVVRGDSAAYFCASSPGQDTEAFFGQGTRLTVV.